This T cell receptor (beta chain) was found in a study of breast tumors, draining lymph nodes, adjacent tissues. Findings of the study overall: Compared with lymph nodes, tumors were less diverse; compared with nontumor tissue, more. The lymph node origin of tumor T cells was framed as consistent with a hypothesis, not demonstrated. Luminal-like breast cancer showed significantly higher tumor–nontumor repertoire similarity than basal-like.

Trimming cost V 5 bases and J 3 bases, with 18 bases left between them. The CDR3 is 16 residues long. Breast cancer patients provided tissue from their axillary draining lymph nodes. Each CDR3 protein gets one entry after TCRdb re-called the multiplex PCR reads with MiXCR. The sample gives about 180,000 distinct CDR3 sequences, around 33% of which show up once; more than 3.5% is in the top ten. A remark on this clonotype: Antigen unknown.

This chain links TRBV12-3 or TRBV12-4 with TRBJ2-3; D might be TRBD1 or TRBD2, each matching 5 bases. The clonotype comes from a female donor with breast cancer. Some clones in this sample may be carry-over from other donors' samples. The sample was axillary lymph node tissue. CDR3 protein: CASSRRGPRVTDTQYF. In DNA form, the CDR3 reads TGTGCCAGCAGTCGAAGGGGACCTAGGGTGACAGATACGCAGTATTTT.